This T cell receptor (beta chain) was sequenced in a study of blood T cell repertoires in COVID-19. Study-wide background: Samples taken during acute and convalescent COVID-19 were collected in the United States, Italy and Spain. The cDNA or gDNA used as material had been derived from T cells, B-cell-depleted T cells, or PBMCs.

The ends lost 7 bases at V and 5 bases at J; junction bases unmatched: 8. The V gene's germline CDR1 is LNHDA and CDR2 SQIVND (reference sequence). This CDR3 has 14 residues. Sequencing used immunoSEQ multiplex PCR; TCRdb keeps in-frame clones, though not all of them. The sample has about 97,000 clones; roughly nine tenths are singletons. This sequence originates from a man in his 60s with acute or convalescent COVID-19. The chain carries TRBV19 and TRBJ1-5; the match to TRBD1 covers 7 bases. The sample consisted of peripheral blood. In DNA, the CDR3 is TGTGCCAGTACCGGGGACAGTCTCTATCAGCCCCAGCATTTT. Its translation: CASTGDSLYQPQHF.